A single sample gave rise to the 12 T cell receptor beta chains below, sequenced in a study of regulatory T cells in long-lasting Graves disease. TCR beta libraries were built with iRepertoire HTBI primers and Arm-PCR of CDR3 regions. Each CDR3 protein is one row after TCRdb ran MiXCR on the multiplex PCR reads. The sample shows 350,000 to 400,000 distinct CDR3 sequences, 15% to 20% of them seen only once. Time point described: newly diagnosed GD, antithyroid drugs for less than 3 months. Extracted RNA from PBMCs served as the source of the TCR library. The same specimen was also included in a second study, on T cells in Graves' hyperthyroidism and ophthalmopathy.

The material sequenced was peripheral blood mononuclear cells (PBMCs), taken at new diagnosis, from a patient treated with antithyroid drugs. Receptor source: a woman between 18 and 30 years old with Graves disease.

The sample holds a few counts of this clonotype. The chain is built from TRBV13 and TRBJ2-5; 7 positions agree with TRBD1. V gave up 5 bases and J gave up 2 bases; unmatched junction bases: 11. The V gene's germline CDR1 is PRHDT and CDR2 FYEKMQ (reference sequence). The CDR3 runs to 16 residues. The CDR3 region has the DNA TGTGCCAGCAGCGCACCCCTGACAGGGAATCAAGAGACCCAGTACTTC. It specifies CASSAPLTGNQETQYF.

The V gene is TRBV4-2, the J gene TRBJ2-5; D gene ambiguous. This CDR3 has 15 residues. Deletions cut 0 bases from V and 2 bases from J, with 10 bases between. The germline V gene has CDR1 LGHNA and CDR2 YNFKEQ. In nucleotides, the CDR3 is TGTGCCAGCAGCCAAGAGCCTAACTTACAAGAGACCCAGTACTTC. Translating it yields CASSQEPNLQETQYF.

At least ten counts were recorded for this clonotype. The chain employs TRBV5-1 and TRBJ2-1, with D perhaps being TRBD1 or TRBD2 (6 bases each). Trimming stripped 2 bases from V and 7 bases from J, with 16 bases between. Germline CDR1 SGHRS, CDR2 YFSETQ. The CDR3 extends over 15 amino acids. The DNA for the CDR3 is TGCGCCAGCAGCTTAGGGGGGCAGTCCAGTAATGAGCAGTTCTTC. This translates into CASSLGGQSSNEQFF.

The chain has TRBV5-1 and TRBJ1-4; unclear D gene. From germline, CDR1 is SGHRS and CDR2 YFSETQ. With 6 bases removed from V and 4 bases from J, the gap between germline ends came to 10 bases. The CDR3 contains 13 residues. CDR3 sequence reads: CASTISGNEKLFF. The CDR3 bases are TGCGCCAGCACCATCTCGGGTAATGAAAAACTGTTTTTT.

The genes are TRBV28 and TRBJ2-3, with TRBD1 identical over 7 bases. Unmatched junction bases numbered 6, after V lost 5 bases and J lost 4 bases. Germline V gene sequence: CDR1 MDHEN, CDR2 SYDVKM. CDR3 size: 14 residues. The CDR3, as DNA: TGTGCCAGCAGTCGGCCCGACAGGGCAGATACGCAGTATTTT. Residues: CASSRPDRADTQYF.

This clonotype was counted ten times or more. This chain connects TRBV15 to TRBJ1-2, with 7 nucleotides matching TRBD1. The CDR3 loop spans 15 amino acids. V gave up 5 bases and J gave up 2 bases; unmatched junction bases: 8. Germline assignment: CDR1 LNHNV and CDR2 YYDKDF (reference sequence). In nucleotides, the CDR3 is TGTGCCACCAGCCCCGGGACAGTTGGCAACTATGGCTACACCTTC. Its protein product is CATSPGTVGNYGYTF. Full variable domain (remainder filled in from reference TRBV15 and TRBJ1-2): DAMVIQNPRYQVTQFGKPVTLSCSQTLNHNVMYWYQQKSSQAPKLLFHYYDKDFNNEADTPDNFQSRRPNTSFCFLDIRSPGLGDTAMYLCATSPGTVGNYGYTFGSGTRLTVV.

The chain recombines TRBV3-1 with TRBJ2-7, with D perhaps TRBD2 (5 bases). The CDR3 is 15 residues long. V lost 1 base and J lost 3, with 13 bases in between. Germline loops: CDR1 LGHDT, CDR2 YNNKEL (reference sequence). CDR3 in DNA: TGTGCCAGCAGCCAAGGGGGTCCGGGGATCTACGAGCAGTACTTC. As protein: CASSQGGPGIYEQYF.

Notes on this clonotype: A much bigger clone sits one base away, suggesting this may be a read error. The rearrangement joins TRBV3-1 to TRBJ1-1; a weak D match, TRBD1 (5 bases). The CDR3 spans 12 residues. Germline-derived CDR1 and CDR2 are LGHDT and YNNKEL (reference sequence). CDR3 sequence: CACSLPGGEAFF. As DNA, the CDR3 is TGTGCCTGCAGCCTACCCGGGGGTGAGGCTTTCTTT.

The rearrangement links TRBV20-1 to TRBJ2-3; D gene uncertain. Trimming took off 0 bases at V and 6 bases at J, with 19 bases between the two ends. The CDR3 contains 16 residues. Germline V gene sequence: CDR1 DFQATT, CDR2 SNEGSKA (reference sequence). This CDR3 reads CSARDLSPGRADTQYF. The CDR3 region has the DNA TGCAGTGCTAGAGATTTGTCACCAGGACGCGCGGATACGCAGTATTTT.

This clonotype was recorded at least ten times. This chain links TRBV28 with TRBJ1-1; D possibly corresponds to TRBD1 (6 bases). The CDR3 length is 15 residues. Germline V gene lookup returns CDR1 MDHEN and CDR2 SYDVKM. The V end lost 5 bases, the J end lost 0 bases, and 13 bases lay between the germline ends. As DNA, the CDR3 is TGTGCCAGCAGTCCCGCGACAGGCCTGAACACTGAAGCTTTCTTT. Protein sequence: CASSPATGLNTEAFF. Full variable domain (remainder filled in from reference TRBV28 and TRBJ1-1): DVKVTQSSRYLVKRTGEKVFLECVQDMDHENMFWYRQDPGLGLRLIYFSYDVKMKEKGDIPEGYSVSREKKERFSLILESASTNQTSMYLCASSPATGLNTEAFFGQGTRLTVV.

This clonotype showed up just a few times. V is TRBV6-1 and J is TRBJ2-2; D may be TRBD2 (6 bases). The CDR3 consists of 15 residues. Germline V lookup: CDR1 MNHNS, CDR2 SASEGT. V lost 5 bases and J 4 bases, leaving 14 bases between the germline ends. DNA of the CDR3: TGTGCCAGCAGTCTTCCCGGGAGCGCCACCGGGGAGCTGTTTTTT. Translated: CASSLPGSATGELFF.

This clonotype has at least ten counts. The chain employs TRBV7-9 and TRBJ2-3, with D uncertain. Trimming left V 1 base short and J 2 bases short, with 7 bases between. The CDR3 has 14 residues. Germline loops: CDR1 SEHNR, CDR2 FQNEAQ (reference sequence). The CDR3 DNA follows: TGTGCCAGCAGCTTAGATTCAGTCACAGATACGCAGTATTTT. Its translation is CASSLDSVTDTQYF.